This T cell receptor (beta chain) was identified during a study of shared clonotypes between healthy human individuals (dated by TCRdb to about 2020). A note on the overall study: A couple of women and a few men aged 18 to 49 years were included in the cohort. For each donor, three plates each were used for CD4 naive and CD4 memory, two plates were used for CD8 naive, and one plate was used for CD8 memory. To estimate repertoire size and how much clonotypes are shared between individuals, the study performed deep sequencing of blood TCR repertoires from five healthy adults. Different laboratories and diverse techniques were used to prepare libraries and sequence TCR repertoires, to increase sequencing depth and limit assay-specific biases. Per donor, leukapheresis produced somewhere between about 0.8 and 9 billion PBMCs.

The donors were healthy, HIV-negative adults with no recently reported acute infections or vaccinations. Only Caucasian adults living in Nashville, Tennessee, USA were represented among the donors. CD4+ T cells were enriched by magnetic negative selection; naive cells were then positively selected on CD45RA, and the negative fraction formed the memory subset. After blood collection by leukapheresis, PBMCs were isolated using Ficoll-Histopaque density gradient centrifugation and then cryopreserved in the vapor phase of liquid nitrogen. Analytical flow cytometry was used to check the purity and quantity of each magnetically sorted T cell population. Genomic DNA was isolated from each sorted fraction and quantified by UV absorbance on a Nanodrop 2000c. What the work shows at the level of the full study, not this receptor alone: Higher generation probabilities were observed for clonotypes shared by all four sorted-subset donors than for non-shared clonotypes. Based on pairwise subsampling, the degree of clonotype sharing among donors was expected to be affected by sequencing depth. Around 5.4% of naive CD4, 3.5% of naive CD8, about 2.1% of memory CD4, and about 0.4% of memory CD8 clonotypes were shared across several donors. Sampling was restricted to blood, and TCR repertoires in tissue are likely to differ from TCR repertoires in blood. Naive subsets generally had larger estimated clonotype richness than memory subsets did. Rarefaction of sorted-subset datasets indicated incomplete sequencing despite the large sequencing depth. Because the study included only a small number of donors, the genetic and exposure-history diversity represented was limited.

Concerning this clone: The antigen it recognizes is unknown. With a much larger clone just one base away, this may be a read error. The sample carries other DNA sequences with the same CDR3.

Using the deep immunoSEQ assay, TCR CDR3 regions were amplified from genomic DNA by multiplex PCR. Genomic DNA extracted from each cell subset was distributed evenly over all wells of several immunoSEQ 96-well plates, and each plate served as one replicate. For sorted subsets, roughly 190 ng of genomic DNA, equivalent to 30,000 or so T cell genomes, went into each replicate PCR. The purified libraries were quantified using a Qubit 3.0 fluorometer, sized with a Bioanalyzer 2100, and then quantified again using the KAPA Library Quantification kit. Every immunoSEQ 96-well plate was sequenced on a separate single-read 150-cycle Illumina NextSeq 550 flow cell. From the authors' description of their analysis: Because only junctional sequences without quality scores were contained in the immunoSEQ output, filtering matching that applied to full-length reads could not be performed. To assign V/J genes and CDR3, sequences were annotated using PyIR, a Python wrapper for IgBLAST v1.9, with IMGT germline references. Any read was removed if the V/J assignment was weak (E-value above 1e-6), the CDR3 was missing, or the read contained stop codons, out-of-frame junctions, or ambiguous translated residues. A V3J clonotype was defined by an identical inferred V gene, J gene, and CDR3 amino acid sequence. The percentage overlap between two repertoires was calculated by dividing the number of shared unique clonotypes by the size of the smaller repertoire. Richness of each repertoire was evaluated using RTK rarefaction, the Chao1 estimator, and Recon v2.1 estimates of unobserved clonotypes. Generation probabilities for all TCRbeta clonotypes obtained by the gDNA method from four donors were computed using OLGA. The table comes from immuneACCESS by way of TCRdb, which keeps in-frame sequences with V and J called. Part of the clones is missing from these tables; in studies checked, under half for an unresolved V gene and the rest for unknown reasons. V and J calls plus clone size are reproduced from that table; the DNA served to infer D and trimming. The sample data list about 1.1 million clones, and around 78% of these were observed just once. The top ten clonotypes cover more than 0.5% of the sample.

CDR3 length: 15 amino acids, cysteine to phenylalanine. The retained sequence is limited to the CDR3, 45 bases, with the frame set at the first base. The germline V gene supplies CDR1 SGHRS and CDR2 YFSETQ. V lost 2 bases and J lost 1 base, and the count of bases not matched to a germline gene is 1. The rearranged chain carries TRBV5-1 and TRBJ2-2; 8 middle bases align to TRBD1. The specimen was memory CD4+ T cells from PBMCs. This sample's cell subset or site label indicates: CD45RA-negative fraction. This clonotype was sampled from a man younger than 30 in good health. Some clones in this sample may be carry-over from other donors' samples. The CDR3 here reads CASSFGTGNTGELFF. The DNA sequence is as follows: TGCGCCAGCAGCTTCGGGACAGGGAACACCGGGGAGCTGTTTTTT.